This T cell receptor beta chain was captured by sequencing in a study of blood T cell repertoires in COVID-19. Turning to the study itself: Samples came from the United States, Italy and Spain, spanning acute and convalescent COVID-19. The cDNA or gDNA used as material had been derived from T cells, B-cell-depleted T cells, or PBMCs.

Germline V CDR1 and CDR2: SGDLS, YYNGEE. V lost 4 bases and J 0 bases, leaving 10 bases between the germline ends. This CDR3 region has 14 residues. Authors' analysis steps: Cell counts per sample came from amplifying reference gene primers. The table came from immunoSEQ multiplex PCR; TCRdb's copy has only in-frame clones and leaves some out. That table furnishes V, J and clone size, whereas the DNA furnished D and trimming. The table lists 120,000 to 150,000 clones, approximately 87% of them singletons, with around 40% in the top ten. The sample comprised peripheral blood. The chain combines TRBV9 with TRBJ1-1; D is possibly TRBD1 (5 bases). This receptor was taken from a man in his fifties who had recovered from COVID-19. The DNA of the CDR3 is TGTGCCAGCAGCCCTGGACATCTGAACACTGAAGCTTTCTTT. Its translation is CASSPGHLNTEAFF.